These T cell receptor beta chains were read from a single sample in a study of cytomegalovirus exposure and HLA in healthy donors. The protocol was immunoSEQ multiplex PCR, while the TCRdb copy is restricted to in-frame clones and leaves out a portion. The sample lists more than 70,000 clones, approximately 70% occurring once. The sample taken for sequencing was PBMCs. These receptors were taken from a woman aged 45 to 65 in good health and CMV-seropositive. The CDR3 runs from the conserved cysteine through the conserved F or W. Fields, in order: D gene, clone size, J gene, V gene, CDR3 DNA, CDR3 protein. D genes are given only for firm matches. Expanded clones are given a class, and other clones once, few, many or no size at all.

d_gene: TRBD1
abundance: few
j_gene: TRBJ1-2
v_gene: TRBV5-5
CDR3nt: TGTGCCAGCAGCGCAAGCCCCTCATCCAGGGGGAATGACTATGGCTACACCTTC
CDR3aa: CASSASPSSRGNDYGYTF

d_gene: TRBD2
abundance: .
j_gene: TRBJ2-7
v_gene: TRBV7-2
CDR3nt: TGTGCCAGCAGCTTAGGTGGGACTAGAACCTACGAGCAGTACTTC
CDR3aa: CASSLGGTRTYEQYF

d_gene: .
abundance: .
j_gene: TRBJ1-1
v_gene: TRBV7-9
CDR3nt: TGTGCCAGCAGCTTAAAGGGGTCCCAAGCTTTCTTT
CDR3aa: CASSLKGSQAFF

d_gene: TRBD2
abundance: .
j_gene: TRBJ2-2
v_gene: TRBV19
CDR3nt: TGTGCCAGTAGTAGGCGGGGGGGTAACACCGGGGAGCTGTTTTTT
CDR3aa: CASSRRGGNTGELFF

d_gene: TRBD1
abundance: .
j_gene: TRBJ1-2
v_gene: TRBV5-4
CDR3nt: TGTGCCAGCAGCACAACAGGGGCTGGTGGGTATGGCTACACCTTC
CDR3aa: CASSTTGAGGYGYTF

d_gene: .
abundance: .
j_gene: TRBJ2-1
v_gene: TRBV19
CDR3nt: TGTGCCAGTAGTAACGGGGTTGAGAATGAGCAGTTCTTC
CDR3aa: CASSNGVENEQFF

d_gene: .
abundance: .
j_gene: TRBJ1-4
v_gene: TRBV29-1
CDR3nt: TGCAGCGCACATGTAGGGGCAACTAATGAAAAACTGTTTTTT
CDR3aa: CSAHVGATNEKLFF

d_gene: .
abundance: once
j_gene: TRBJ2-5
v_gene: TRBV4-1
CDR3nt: TGCGCCAGCAGCGGTCGGGACTGGTCCTCAGAGACCCAGTACTTC
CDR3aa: CASSGRDWSSETQYF

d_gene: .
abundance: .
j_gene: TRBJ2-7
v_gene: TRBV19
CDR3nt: TGTGCCAGTAGTATTCATCAAGACGGGGGTTACTACGAGCAGTACTTC
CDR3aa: CASSIHQDGGYYEQYF

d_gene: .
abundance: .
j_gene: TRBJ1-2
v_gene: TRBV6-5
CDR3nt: TGTGCCAGCAGTTCCCTTTCCCTGACATATTATGGCTACACCTTC
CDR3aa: CASSSLSLTYYGYTF

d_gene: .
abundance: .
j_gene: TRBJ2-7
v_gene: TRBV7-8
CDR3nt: TGTGCCAGCAGCACCCACACAAACTCCTACGAGCAGTACTTC
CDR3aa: CASSTHTNSYEQYF

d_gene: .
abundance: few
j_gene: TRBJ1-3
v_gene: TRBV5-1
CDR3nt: TGCGCCAGCAAACAGGGCCGAGAAAACACCATATATTTT
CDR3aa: CASKQGRENTIYF

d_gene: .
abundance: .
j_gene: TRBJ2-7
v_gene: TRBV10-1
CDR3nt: TGCGCCAGCAGTGCCCCCCATTCGGGGTGGGAAGAGCAGTACTTC
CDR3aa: CASSAPHSGWEEQYF

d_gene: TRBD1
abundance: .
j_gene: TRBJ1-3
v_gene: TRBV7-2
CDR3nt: TGTGCCAGCAGCGAAGGACAGGGCTCTGGAAACACCATATATTTT
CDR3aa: CASSEGQGSGNTIYF

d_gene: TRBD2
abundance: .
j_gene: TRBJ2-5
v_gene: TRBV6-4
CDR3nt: TGTGCCAGCAGCGTCGAGGCTAGCGGGGCTGAGACCCAGTACTTC
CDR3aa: CASSVEASGAETQYF

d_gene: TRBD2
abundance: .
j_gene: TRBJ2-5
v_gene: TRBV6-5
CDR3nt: TGTGCCAGCAGTTGGGACTACGACCGCAGAGAGACCCAGTACTTC
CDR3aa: CASSWDYDRRETQYF

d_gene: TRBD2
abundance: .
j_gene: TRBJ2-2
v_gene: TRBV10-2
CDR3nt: TGCGCCAGCAGGTTTAGCGGGAGTGGGGAGCTGTTTTTT
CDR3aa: CASRFSGSGELFF

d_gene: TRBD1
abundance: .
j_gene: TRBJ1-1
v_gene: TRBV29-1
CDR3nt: TGCAGCGTTGAAGATGCCCAGGGGGATGAAGCTTTCTTT
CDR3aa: CSVEDAQGDEAFF

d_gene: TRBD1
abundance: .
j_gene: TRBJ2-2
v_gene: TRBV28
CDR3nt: TGTGCCAGCAGTTCGATGGGACAGGGAAGGGGAACCGGGGAGCTGTTTTTT
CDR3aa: CASSSMGQGRGTGELFF

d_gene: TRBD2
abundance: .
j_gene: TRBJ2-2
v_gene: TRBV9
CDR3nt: TGTGCCAGCAGCGTAGGACTAGCGGGAAACACCGGGGAGCTGTTTTTT
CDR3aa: CASSVGLAGNTGELFF

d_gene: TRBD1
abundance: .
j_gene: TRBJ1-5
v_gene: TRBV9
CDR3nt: TGTGCCAGCAGCGTGGGGGAGGACAGGGCTTCGTCCCAGCATTTT
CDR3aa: CASSVGEDRASSQHF

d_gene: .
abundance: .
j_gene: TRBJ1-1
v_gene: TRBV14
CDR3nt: TGTGCCAGCAGCCACTCGGGGACAGAAGCTTTCTTT
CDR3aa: CASSHSGTEAFF

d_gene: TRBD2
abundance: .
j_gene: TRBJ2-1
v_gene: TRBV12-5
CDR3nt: TGTGCTAGTGGTTTGGTACGTAGCGGGACCCGGTCCTACAATGAGCAGTTCTTC
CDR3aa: CASGLVRSGTRSYNEQFF

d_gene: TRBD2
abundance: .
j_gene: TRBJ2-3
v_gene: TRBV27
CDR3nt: TGTGCCAGCAGTCGCGGGGGGGTGGGCACAGATACGCAGTATTTT
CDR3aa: CASSRGGVGTDTQYF

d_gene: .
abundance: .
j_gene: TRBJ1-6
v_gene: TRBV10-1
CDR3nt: TGCGCCAGCAGTGCAGACTATAATTCACCCCTCCACTTT
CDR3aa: CASSADYNSPLHF

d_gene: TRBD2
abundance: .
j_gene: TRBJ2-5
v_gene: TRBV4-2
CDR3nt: TGTGCCAGCAGCCAAGATGGGAGGGCCTATCAAGAGACCCAGTACTTC
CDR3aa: CASSQDGRAYQETQYF

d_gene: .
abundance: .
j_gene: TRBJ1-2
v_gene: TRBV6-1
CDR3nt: TGTGCCGAGAATCGCGATGGACAGAACTATGGCTACACCTTC
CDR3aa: CAENRDGQNYGYTF

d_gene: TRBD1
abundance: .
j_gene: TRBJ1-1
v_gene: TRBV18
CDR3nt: TGTGCCAGCTCACGGCTCGGGACAGGTATGAACACTGAAGCTTTCTTT
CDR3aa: CASSRLGTGMNTEAFF

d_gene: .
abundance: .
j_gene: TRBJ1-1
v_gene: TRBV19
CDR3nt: TGTGCCAGTAGATACGACAGTCTGGGCACTGAAGCTTTCTTT
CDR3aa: CASRYDSLGTEAFF

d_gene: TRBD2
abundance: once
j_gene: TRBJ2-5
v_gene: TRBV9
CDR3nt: TGTGCCAGCAGCACCAATAGCGGGTACCAAGAGACCCAGTACTTC
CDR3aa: CASSTNSGYQETQYF

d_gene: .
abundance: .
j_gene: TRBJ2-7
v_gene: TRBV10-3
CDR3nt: TGTGCCATCAATAAACAGGATTCGATCGAGCAGTACTTC
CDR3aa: CAINKQDSIEQYF

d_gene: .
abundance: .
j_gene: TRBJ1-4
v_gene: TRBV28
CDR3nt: TGTGCCAGCAGTTTAGTACCGAAGCGTGAAAAACTGTTTTTT
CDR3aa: CASSLVPKREKLFF